This TCR beta chain was sequenced in a study of blood T cell repertoires in COVID-19. Across the study: Acute and convalescent COVID-19 specimens originated in the United States, Italy and Spain. T cells, B-cell-depleted T cells, or PBMCs supplied cDNA or gDNA.

Original data processing: Amplification of reference gene primers was used by the study to estimate nucleated cell counts. Assay: immunoSEQ multiplex PCR; the TCRdb copy retains only in-frame clones and omits some. V and J calls and clone size are those listed in that table; D and trimming were worked out from the DNA. The repertoire holds under 300,000 clones, with about four fifths as singletons. Trimming cost V 11 bases and J 1 base, with 17 bases left between them. Germline V gives CDR1 ENHRY, CDR2 SYGVKD. The CDR3 runs 14 residues. The receptor was isolated from a middle-aged woman who had recovered from COVID-19. The chain combines TRBV10-3 with TRBJ2-5; the D is unclear. Sequencing was carried out using peripheral blood. Written as DNA, the CDR3 is TGTGCCCCCGCGGAATCCCTAGGCCAAGAGACCCAGTACTTC. Its protein is CAPAESLGQETQYF.